This is a list of T cell receptor beta chains from one sample in a study of T cell responses to AZD1222 COVID-19 vaccine. Method: immunoSEQ multiplex PCR; TCRdb's copy keeps in-frame clones and lacks some. The table has 95,000 to 150,000 clones, about nine tenths seen once. The source material was peripheral blood, sampled 28 days after the second AZD1222 dose. The receptors stem from an adult who received the AZD1222 COVID-19 vaccine. The CDR3 runs from the conserved cysteine through the conserved F or W. The D gene is left open where the match is weak. Size values are once, few and many counts, or a class for expanded clones, and some rows have none.

TRBD2	few	TRBV2	TRBJ2-1	CASRAGGPQFF	TGTGCCAGCAGAGCGGGGGGGCCGCAGTTCTTC
.	once	TRBV6-4	TRBJ2-3	CASSFSGEDTQYF	TGTGCCAGCAGTTTCTCAGGGGAAGATACGCAGTATTTT
.	.	TRBV6-5	TRBJ1-3	CASISDLSGNTIYF	TGTGCCAGCATCAGTGACCTCTCTGGAAACACCATATATTTT
TRBD1	.	TRBV20-1	TRBJ1-2	CSASSDRGRRTLNYGYTF	TGCAGTGCTAGTAGTGACAGGGGCCGCCGCACCCTAAACTATGGCTACACCTTC
.	.	TRBV30	TRBJ2-5	CAWSLGIQETQYF	TGTGCCTGGAGTCTGGGGATTCAAGAGACCCAGTACTTC
.	.	TRBV7-9	TRBJ1-3	CASSDAQYGNTIYF	TGTGCCAGCAGCGACGCCCAGTACGGAAACACCATATATTTT
.	.	TRBV4-3	TRBJ1-2	CASSQGLTGYNYGYTF	TGCGCCAGCAGCCAAGGCTTGACAGGTTATAACTATGGCTACACCTTC
.	.	TRBV6-2/TRBV6-3	TRBJ2-7	CASSYRPVYEQYF	TGTGCCAGCAGTTACAGGCCAGTCTACGAGCAGTACTTC
.	.	TRBV14	TRBJ2-7	CASSQGQFLTYEQYF	TGTGCCAGCAGCCAAGGGCAGTTTCTAACCTACGAGCAGTACTTC
TRBD1	once	TRBV19	TRBJ1-1	CASSGTGTGDAEAFF	TGTGCCAGTAGTGGAACCGGGACAGGGGACGCTGAAGCTTTCTTT
.	.	TRBV11-2	TRBJ2-2	CASSQMRAGTGELFF	TGTGCCAGCAGCCAGATGAGGGCTGGGACCGGGGAGCTGTTTTTT
TRBD2	.	TRBV29-1	TRBJ2-3	CSVVPSGGFTDTQYF	TGCAGCGTTGTCCCTAGCGGGGGGTTCACAGATACGCAGTATTTT
.	.	TRBV19	TRBJ1-3	CASSIAGGQGNTIYF	TGTGCCAGTAGTATAGCAGGCGGCCAAGGAAACACCATATATTTT
TRBD2	once	TRBV9	TRBJ2-7	CASSNERGSYEQYF	TGTGCCAGCAGCAATGAGCGGGGTTCCTACGAGCAGTACTTC
TRBD1	.	TRBV11-1	TRBJ1-4	CASSSTGTGLNEKLFF	TGTGCCAGCAGCTCAACCGGGACAGGTCTTAATGAAAAACTGTTTTTT
TRBD1	.	TRBV5-6	TRBJ1-5	CASSIGTVSNQPQHF	TGTGCCAGCAGCATCGGGACAGTGAGCAATCAGCCCCAGCATTTT